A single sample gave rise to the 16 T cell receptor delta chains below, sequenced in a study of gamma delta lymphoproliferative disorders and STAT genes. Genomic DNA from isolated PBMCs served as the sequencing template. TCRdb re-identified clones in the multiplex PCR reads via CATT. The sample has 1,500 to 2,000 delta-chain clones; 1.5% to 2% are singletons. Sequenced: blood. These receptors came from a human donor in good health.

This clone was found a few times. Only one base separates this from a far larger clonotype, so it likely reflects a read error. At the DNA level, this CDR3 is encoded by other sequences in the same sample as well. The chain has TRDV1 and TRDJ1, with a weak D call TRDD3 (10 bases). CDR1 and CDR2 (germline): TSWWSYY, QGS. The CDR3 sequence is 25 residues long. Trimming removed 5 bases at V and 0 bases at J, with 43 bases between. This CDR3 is CALGPWDLSFLRVTGGLKYTDKLIF. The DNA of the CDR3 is TGTGCTCTTGGGCCTTGGGACCTATCCTTCCTACGGGTTACTGGGGGATTGAAATACACCGATAAACTCATCTTT.

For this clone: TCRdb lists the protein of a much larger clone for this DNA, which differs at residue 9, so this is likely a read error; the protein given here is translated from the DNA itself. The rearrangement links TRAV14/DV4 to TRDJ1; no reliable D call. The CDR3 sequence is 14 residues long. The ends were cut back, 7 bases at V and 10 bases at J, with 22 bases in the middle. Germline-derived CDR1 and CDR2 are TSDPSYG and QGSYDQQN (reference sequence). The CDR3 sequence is CAMISFKRSIALIF. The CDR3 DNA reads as TGTGCAATGATAAGCTTTAAACGGTCCATAGCACTCATCTTT.

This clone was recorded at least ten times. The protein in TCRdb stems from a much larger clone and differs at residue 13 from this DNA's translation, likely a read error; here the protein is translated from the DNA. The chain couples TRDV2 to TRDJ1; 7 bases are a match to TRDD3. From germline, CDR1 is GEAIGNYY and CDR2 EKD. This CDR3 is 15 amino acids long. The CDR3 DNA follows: TGTGCCTGTGACACCGTGGGGGAAAACACCGATAAACCCATCTTT. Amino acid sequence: CACDTVGENTDKPIF.

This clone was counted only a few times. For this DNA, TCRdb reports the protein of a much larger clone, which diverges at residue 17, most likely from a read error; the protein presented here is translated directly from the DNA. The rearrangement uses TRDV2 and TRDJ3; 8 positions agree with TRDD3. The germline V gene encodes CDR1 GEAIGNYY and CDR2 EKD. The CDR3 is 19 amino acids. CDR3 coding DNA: TGTGCCTGTGACATTTTCTGGGGGAGGAGCTCCTGGGACACCCGACAGATATTTTTC. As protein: CACDIFWGRSSWDTRQIFF.

The CDR3 coding sequence is TGTGCAGCAATGGAGGTGCGCTGGGATATGACCACCGATAAACTCATCTTT. This encodes CAAMEVRWDMTTDKLIF. The chain joins TRAV29/DV5 to TRDJ1; D perhaps matches TRDD3 (6 bases). The germline CDR1 and CDR2 sequences are NSMFDY and ISSIKDK. CDR3 length equals 17 residues. Trimming left V 3 bases short and J 1 base short, with 22 bases between.

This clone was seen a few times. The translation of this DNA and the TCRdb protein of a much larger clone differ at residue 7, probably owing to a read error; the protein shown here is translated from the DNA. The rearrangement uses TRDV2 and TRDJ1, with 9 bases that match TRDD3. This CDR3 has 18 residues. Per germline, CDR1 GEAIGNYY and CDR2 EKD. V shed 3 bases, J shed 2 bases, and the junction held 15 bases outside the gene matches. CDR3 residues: CACDPASRTGGETDKLIF. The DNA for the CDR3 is TGTGCCTGTGACCCCGCAAGTCGTACTGGGGGAGAGACCGATAAACTCATCTTT.

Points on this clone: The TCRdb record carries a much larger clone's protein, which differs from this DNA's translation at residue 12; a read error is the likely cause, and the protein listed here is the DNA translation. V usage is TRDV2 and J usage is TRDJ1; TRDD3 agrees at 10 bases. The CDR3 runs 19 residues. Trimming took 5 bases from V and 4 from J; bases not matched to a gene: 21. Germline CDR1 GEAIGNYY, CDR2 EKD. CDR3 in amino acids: CACVPLTGGSSRGYDKLIF. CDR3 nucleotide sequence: TGTGCCTGTGTCCCACTTACTGGGGGATCCAGCAGGGGGTACGATAAACTCATCTTT.

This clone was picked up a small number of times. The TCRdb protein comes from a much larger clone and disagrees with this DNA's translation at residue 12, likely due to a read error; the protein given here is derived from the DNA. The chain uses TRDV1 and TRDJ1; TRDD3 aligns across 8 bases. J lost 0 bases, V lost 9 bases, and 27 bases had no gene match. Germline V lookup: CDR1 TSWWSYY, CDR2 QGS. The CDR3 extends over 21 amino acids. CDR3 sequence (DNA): TGTGCTCTATGGGGGCTTCCCATTTACTGGGGGGTCCTTGCGAACACCGATAAACTCATCTTT. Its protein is CALWGLPIYWGVLANTDKLIF.

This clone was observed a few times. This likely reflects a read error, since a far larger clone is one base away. The CDR3 nucleotides read TGTGCTCTTGGGGAACTAGTTTATTTCCTTAGACCAACTGGGGCTACCCGAACCCGGAGCTCCTGGGACGCCCGACAGATGTTTTTC. Amino acid sequence: CALGELVYFLRPTGATRTRSSWDARQMFF. This rearrangement joins TRDV1 to TRDJ3, with 7 bases matching TRDD3. There are 29 residues in the CDR3. Germline CDR1 TSWWSYY, CDR2 QGS.

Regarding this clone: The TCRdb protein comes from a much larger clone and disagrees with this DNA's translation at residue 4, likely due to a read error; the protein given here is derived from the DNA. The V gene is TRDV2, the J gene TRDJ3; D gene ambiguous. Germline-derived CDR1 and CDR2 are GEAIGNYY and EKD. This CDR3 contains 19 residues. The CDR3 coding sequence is TGTGCCTGTGGCACCGAGTTATTCACTCGCTCCTGGGACACCCGACAGATGTTTTTC. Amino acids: CACGTELFTRSWDTRQMFF.

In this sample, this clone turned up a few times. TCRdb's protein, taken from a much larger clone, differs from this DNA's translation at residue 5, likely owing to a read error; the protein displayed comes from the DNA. Here the CDR3 reads CACDIVGGGSYTDKLIF. In DNA, the CDR3 is TGTGCCTGTGACATCGTGGGTGGGGGATCGTACACCGATAAACTCATCTTT. The chain couples TRDV2 to TRDJ1, with TRDD3 identical over 8 bases. Germline CDR1 is GEAIGNYY and CDR2 is EKD. V trimming: 2 bases; J trimming: 0 bases; junction bases outside the gene matches: 10. This CDR3 spans 17 amino acids.

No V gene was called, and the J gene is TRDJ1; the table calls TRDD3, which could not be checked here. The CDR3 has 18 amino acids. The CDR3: CALGSELPRGLGTDKLIF. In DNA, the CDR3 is TGTGCTCTTGGGAGTGAGCTTCCTAGGGGTCTGGGGACCGATAAACTCATCTTT.

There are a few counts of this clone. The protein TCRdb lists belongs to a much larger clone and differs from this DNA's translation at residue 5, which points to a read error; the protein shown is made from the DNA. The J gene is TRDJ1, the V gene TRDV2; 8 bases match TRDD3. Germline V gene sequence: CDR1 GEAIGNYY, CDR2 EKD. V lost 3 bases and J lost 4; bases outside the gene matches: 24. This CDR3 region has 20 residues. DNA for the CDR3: TGTGCCTGTGACGCCGTAGGTCTCGGTACTGGGGGCCACAAGAGCGATAAACTCATCTTT. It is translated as CACDAVGLGTGGHKSDKLIF.

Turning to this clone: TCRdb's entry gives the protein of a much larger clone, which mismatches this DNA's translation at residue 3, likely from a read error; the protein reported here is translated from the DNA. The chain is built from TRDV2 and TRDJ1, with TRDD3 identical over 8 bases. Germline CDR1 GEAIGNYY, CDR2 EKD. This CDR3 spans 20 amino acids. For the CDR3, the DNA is TGTGCCCGTGACACCGTCCTCAGTACTGGGGGTCCTAGGTACACCGATAAACTCATCTTT. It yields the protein CARDTVLSTGGPRYTDKLIF.

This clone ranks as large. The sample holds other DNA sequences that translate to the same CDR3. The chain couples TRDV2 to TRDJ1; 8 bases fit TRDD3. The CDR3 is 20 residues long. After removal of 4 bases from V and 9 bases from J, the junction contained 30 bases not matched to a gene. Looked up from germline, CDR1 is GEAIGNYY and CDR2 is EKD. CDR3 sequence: CACDLLSPTALGDPQGQLIF. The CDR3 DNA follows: TGTGCCTGTGATCTTCTTTCCCCTACTGCTCTGGGGGACCCTCAGGGCCAACTCATCTTT.

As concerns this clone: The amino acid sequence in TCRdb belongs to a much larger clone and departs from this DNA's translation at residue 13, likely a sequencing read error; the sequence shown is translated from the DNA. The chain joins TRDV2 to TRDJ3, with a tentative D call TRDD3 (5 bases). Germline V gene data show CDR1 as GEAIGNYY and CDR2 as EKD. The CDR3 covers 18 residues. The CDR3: CACDTVLDSSWDIRQMFF. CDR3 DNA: TGTGCCTGTGACACAGTACTGGACAGCTCCTGGGACATCCGACAGATGTTTTTC.